The clone carrying this T cell receptor beta chain has just a few counts. Its antigen remains unidentified. The sample belongs to a study of regulatory T cells in long-lasting Graves disease. Study-wide background: The antithyroid drugs taken by newly diagnosed Graves' patients had been used for under 3 months.

Overall study results and limits: Not thyroid tissue but only peripheral blood was studied.

Time point noted: newly diagnosed GD, antithyroid drugs for less than 3 months. PBMC-extracted RNA yielded the TCR library. To make TCR beta libraries, researchers used iRepertoire HTBI primers and Arm-PCR of CDR3 regions. TCRdb reprocessed the multiplex PCR reads with MiXCR, giving one entry per CDR3 protein. The top ten clones hold about 11% of a sample with about 560,000 distinct CDR3 sequences, approximately 16% of them seen once. In addition, the sample was reused for a study of T cells in Graves' hyperthyroidism and ophthalmopathy.

The TCR was taken from a man aged 18 to 29 with Graves disease. The input for sequencing was peripheral blood mononuclear cells (PBMCs), taken at new diagnosis, from a patient treated with antithyroid drugs.

The CDR3, as DNA: TGTGCCATCAGTGAAGGGGGGCGGTGGGGCACAGATACGCAGTATTTT. Translation gives CAISEGGRWGTDTQYF. The gene calls are TRBV10-3 and TRBJ2-3; D may be TRBD1 or TRBD2 (6 bases each). The CDR3 spans 16 residues. Trimming cost V 3 bases and J 1 base, with 14 bases left between them. Germline V gene data show CDR1 as ENHRY and CDR2 as SYGVKD.